This entry lists 5 T cell receptor beta chains sequenced from one sample in a study of cytomegalovirus exposure and HLA in healthy donors. The PCR had 60 Vbeta and 13 Jbeta primers. The protocol was immunoSEQ multiplex PCR, while the TCRdb copy is restricted to in-frame clones and leaves out a portion. The sample holds about 100,000 clones; nearly 80% are singletons and the top ten take under 6.5%. The sequencing sample was made of PBMCs. The receptors here all came from a man aged 55 to 69 in good health and CMV-seropositive.

The V call is TRBV5-1, the J call TRBJ1-1; the D is unclear. V was trimmed by 6 bases and J by 0 bases, leaving 9 bases between them. Germline V gives CDR1 SGHRS, CDR2 YFSETQ. CDR3 length equals 13 residues. CDR3 amino acids: CASKNDMNTEAFF. DNA for the CDR3: TGCGCCAGCAAGAACGACATGAACACTGAAGCTTTCTTT.

A few counts support this clone. The chain carries TRBV18 and TRBJ1-1, with D possibly TRBD1 on 5 matching bases. CDR1 and CDR2 (germline): KGHSH, LQKENI. The V and J ends lost 0 bases and 4 bases respectively, with 9 bases between them. The CDR3 sequence is 14 residues long. This chain's CDR3 is CASSPPGGATEAFF. The CDR3 coding sequence is TGTGCCAGCTCACCACCAGGCGGGGCCACTGAAGCTTTCTTT.

The chain joins TRBV4-1 to TRBJ1-1; TRBD1 agrees at 8 bases. This CDR3 spans 15 amino acids. Per the germline V gene, CDR1 is MGHRA and CDR2 is YSYEKL. With V trimmed by 0 bases and J by 5 bases, 5 bases remained unmatched. The CDR3 bases are TGCGCCAGCAGCCAAGATCAGGGGGCAGGGACTGAAGCTTTCTTT. Translation: CASSQDQGAGTEAFF.

Concerning this clone itself: At one boundary the junction diverges from the germline segment, which might be a read error. This sequence joins TRBV7-9 and TRBJ1-2; 8 nucleotides align to TRBD1. CDR1 and CDR2 (germline): SEHNR, FQNEAQ (reference sequence). This CDR3 has 13 residues. CDR3 sequence reads: CASSSPVVGQAAF. As DNA, the CDR3 is TGTGCCAGCAGCTCCCCGGTGGTGGGACAGGCTGCCTTC.

The rearrangement joins TRBV10-3 to TRBJ1-6, with D possibly being TRBD1 (6 bases). The CDR3 totals 13 residues. Deletions cut 6 bases from V and 8 bases from J, with 11 bases between. In germline, CDR1 is ENHRY, CDR2 SYGVKD. In DNA form, the CDR3 reads TGTGCCATCAGAGGACAGTCGGATTCACCCCTCCACTTT. This sequence encodes CAIRGQSDSPLHF.